Each of the 25 T cell receptor beta chains below was sequenced from the same sample in a study of T cells in Graves' hyperthyroidism and ophthalmopathy. RNA transcripts gave rise to amplified TCR beta CDR3 regions. Researchers ran a first-round RT-PCR on the TCR CDR3 using the HTBI primer set. MiXCR was run by TCRdb on the multiplex PCR reads, yielding one entry per CDR3 protein. Of fewer than 350,000 distinct CDR3 sequences listed, roughly 21% are singletons. What was sequenced was blood. The receptors originated from a woman aged 50 to 60 with Graves' hyperthyroidism.

This rearrangement joins TRBV6-1 to TRBJ2-5; TRBD1 matches at 7 bases. The CDR3 sequence is 16 residues long. The junction had 11 bases not matched to a gene; V was cut back by 5 bases and J by 2 bases. Germline V gene data show CDR1 as MNHNS and CDR2 as SASEGT. CDR3 nucleotide sequence: TGTGCCAGCAGTCAGGTTGGACAGGCCGGACAAGAGACCCAGTACTTC. Translated, it gives CASSQVGQAGQETQYF.

This clonotype was detected ten times or more. The rearrangement joins TRBV20-1 to TRBJ1-5, with D possibly being TRBD1 (5 bases). Germline V CDR1 and CDR2: DFQATT, SNEGSKA (reference sequence). V gave up 0 bases and J gave up 8 bases, with 11 bases separating them. The CDR3 is 13 residues long. CDR3 loop: CSARDGGGKPQHF. CDR3 DNA sequence: TGCAGTGCTAGAGATGGGGGGGGTAAGCCCCAGCATTTT.

This clonotype was seen ten or more times. The V and J genes are TRBV27 and TRBJ2-1; D is undetermined. Germline CDR1 reads MNHEY; CDR2 reads SMNVEV (reference sequence). The CDR3 is made up of 13 amino acids. Trimming took off 1 base at V and 6 bases at J, with 7 bases between the two ends. The CDR3 sequence is CASSLYGPNEQFF. CDR3 nucleotide sequence: TGTGCCAGCAGTTTATACGGACCCAATGAGCAGTTCTTC.

This clonotype was seen many times. Here the CDR3 reads CASSADSTSTDTQYF. DNA of the CDR3: TGTGCCAGCAGTGCGGACTCAACTAGCACAGATACGCAGTATTTT. The chain employs TRBV6-1 and TRBJ2-3, with D possibly matching TRBD2 (5 bases). The CDR3 has 15 amino acids. Germline V lookup: CDR1 MNHNS, CDR2 SASEGT. The ends were cut back, 4 bases at V and 0 bases at J, with 11 bases in the middle.

This clonotype was seen many times. CDR3 protein: CASSPGTSIGHTDTQYF. The CDR3 nucleotides are TGTGCCAGCAGCCCCGGGACTAGCATCGGTCACACAGATACGCAGTATTTT. The chain couples TRBV11-2 to TRBJ2-3, with TRBD2 identical over 9 bases. The CDR3 has 17 residues. In germline, CDR1 is SGHAT, CDR2 FQNNGV. Losses at the gene ends were 5 bases for V and 2 bases for J; bases not matched to a gene: 11.

J is TRBJ1-6 and V is TRBV5-1; unclear D gene. The CDR3 extends over 13 amino acids. Germline V gene lookup returns CDR1 SGHRS and CDR2 YFSETQ. V shed 0 bases and J shed 10 bases, with 8 bases lying between them. CDR3 loop: CASSLVGLSPLHF. The CDR3, as DNA: TGCGCCAGCAGCTTGGTTGGCTTATCACCCCTCCACTTT.

This sequence joins TRBV5-1 and TRBJ2-3; the match to TRBD2 covers 13 bases. From germline, CDR1 is SGHRS and CDR2 YFSETQ. V shed 4 bases and J 5 bases; nucleotides not matched to a gene: 7. The CDR3 consists of 16 residues. The CDR3 loop reads CASSVRLAGGGDTQYF. The CDR3 nucleotides read TGCGCCAGCAGCGTCCGACTAGCGGGAGGAGGAGATACGCAGTATTTT.

This clonotype was seen repeatedly, ten times or more. The chain links TRBV7-6 to TRBJ2-7, with D perhaps assigned TRBD1 or TRBD2 (5 bases each). Trimming stripped 5 bases from V and 3 bases from J, with 17 bases between. This CDR3 contains 15 residues. Germline V gene lookup returns CDR1 SGHVS and CDR2 FNYEAQ. Written as DNA, the CDR3 is TGTGCCAGCAGCCCCCCGGGACGTCTGGGCTACGAGCAGTACTTC. Translation: CASSPPGRLGYEQYF.

This clonotype has at least ten counts. The chain couples TRBV11-2 to TRBJ2-7; 10 positions agree with TRBD2. Losses at the gene ends were 5 bases for V and 6 bases for J; bases not matched to a gene: 28. CDR3 length: 21 residues. Germline V CDR1 and CDR2: SGHAT, FQNNGV. CDR3 protein: CASSPDRWELASGSSVREQYF. The CDR3 bases are TGTGCCAGCAGCCCGGACCGTTGGGAGTTGGCTAGCGGGAGCTCTGTGCGCGAGCAGTACTTC. The entire variable domain, with the rest obtained from reference TRBV11-2 and TRBJ2-7, is as follows: EAGVAQSPRYKIIEKRQSVAFWCNPISGHATLYWYQQILGQGPKLLIQFQNNGVVDDSQLPKDRFSAERLKGVDSTLKIQPAKLEDSAVYLCASSPDRWELASGSSVREQYFGPGTRLTVT.

This clonotype was detected only a few times. The CDR3 DNA reads as TGTGCCAGCAGTTCCTCGACAGCGGGAGGGGTTAACTATGGCTACACCTTC. Protein sequence: CASSSSTAGGVNYGYTF. V usage is TRBV27 and J usage is TRBJ1-2; tentatively, D is TRBD1 (5 bases). V was shortened by 4 bases and J by 1 base, with 19 bases between the two germline ends. Germline V CDR1 and CDR2: MNHEY, SMNVEV (reference sequence). The CDR3 has 17 residues.

Many counts were recorded for this clonotype. This CDR3 reads CATSDPGPSYEQYF. The CDR3 nucleotides are TGTGCCACCAGTGATCCGGGACCTTCCTACGAGCAGTACTTC. The chain joins TRBV24-1 to TRBJ2-7, with D perhaps TRBD1 or TRBD2 (5 bases each). From germline, CDR1 is KGHDR and CDR2 SFDVKD. V was pared by 3 bases and J by 1 base, with 9 bases between. The CDR3 is 14 residues long.

This clonotype was counted ten times or more. V and J are TRBV6-1 and TRBJ2-7; possible D gene TRBD1, 5 bases. The CDR3 consists of 13 residues. V gave up 5 bases and J gave up 6 bases, with 14 bases separating them. Germline V lookup: CDR1 MNHNS, CDR2 SASEGT. In nucleotides, the CDR3 is TGTGCCAGCAGTCACAGGTCGACGAGCGAGCAGTACTTC. Amino acids: CASSHRSTSEQYF.

There are many counts of this clonotype. The CDR3 sequence: CAWSVGVLGTGELFF. The CDR3 DNA sequence: TGTGCCTGGAGTGTTGGGGTGCTGGGCACCGGGGAGCTGTTTTTT. The chain uses TRBV30 and TRBJ2-2; unclear D gene. Trimming took off 0 bases at V and 4 bases at J, with 12 bases between the two ends. CDR1 and CDR2 (germline): GTSNPN, SVGIG (reference sequence). CDR3 length: 15 amino acids.

This clonotype was counted ten times or more. The rearrangement links TRBV6-5 to TRBJ2-2; tentatively, D is TRBD2 (5 bases). Germline V gives CDR1 MNHEY, CDR2 SVGAGI. The CDR3 runs 14 residues. V gave up 2 bases and J gave up 4 bases, with 8 bases separating them. Here the CDR3 DNA reads TGTGCCAGCAGTTACATGGGAGCCACCGGGGAGCTGTTTTTT. This encodes CASSYMGATGELFF.

This clonotype was seen at least ten times. The CDR3 loop is CASSIQPGQNYGYTF. CDR3 DNA sequence: TGTGCCAGCAGCATCCAGCCGGGACAGAACTATGGCTACACCTTC. This chain connects TRBV3-1 to TRBJ1-2; TRBD1 agrees at 7 bases. The CDR3 is 15 amino acids. Looked up from germline, CDR1 is LGHDT and CDR2 is YNNKEL (reference sequence). With V trimmed by 5 bases and J by 2 bases, 8 bases remained unmatched. Variable domain in full (rest from reference TRBV3-1 and TRBJ1-2): DTAVSQTPKYLVTQMGNDKSIKCEQNLGHDTMYWYKQDSKKFLKIMFSYNNKELIINETVPNRFSPKSPDKAHLNLHINSLELGDSAVYFCASSIQPGQNYGYTFGSGTRLTVV.

The chain joins TRBV11-1 to TRBJ1-5, with TRBD1 matching over 7 bases. Looked up from germline, CDR1 is SGHAT and CDR2 is FQDESV (reference sequence). The CDR3 is 15 amino acids. V gave up 5 bases and J gave up 4 bases; unmatched junction bases: 8. CDR3 protein: CASSLGQAANQPQHF. The DNA of the CDR3 is TGTGCCAGCAGCCTCGGACAGGCCGCGAATCAGCCCCAGCATTTT.

The sample holds many counts of this clonotype. The rearrangement joins TRBV5-1 to TRBJ2-7; D is ambiguous. CDR3 size: 14 residues. The V and J ends lost 0 bases and 0 bases respectively, with 7 bases between them. CDR1 SGHRS and CDR2 YFSETQ come from the germline V gene. The CDR3: CASSLASSSYEQYF. CDR3 coding DNA: TGCGCCAGCAGCTTGGCTTCCAGCTCCTACGAGCAGTACTTC.

The genes are TRBV15 and TRBJ2-7, with a possible D match to TRBD2 (5 bases). Germline V lookup: CDR1 LNHNV, CDR2 YYDKDF (reference sequence). The CDR3 is 15 residues long. V gave up 5 bases and J gave up 0 bases, with 14 bases separating them. CDR3 in amino acids: CATSPPKEVSYEQYF. CDR3 bases: TGTGCCACCAGCCCCCCCAAGGAGGTCTCCTACGAGCAGTACTTC.

To note about this clonotype: It may be a read error: a sequence one base away is much more abundant. The V gene is TRBV19, the J gene TRBJ2-7; 7 positions agree with TRBD1. Germline V gives CDR1 LNHDA, CDR2 SQIVND (reference sequence). The J segment lost 2 bases and the V segment lost 4 bases, leaving 11 bases of the junction unmatched. CDR3 size: 16 residues. The CDR3 DNA reads TGTGCCAGTAGTACTCTTCCGGGACAGAGGCCCTACGAGCAGTACTTC. Encoded protein: CASSTLPGQRPYEQYF.

Only a few counts were recorded for this clonotype. The chain carries TRBV20-1 and TRBJ1-1; D is unclear. There are 14 residues in the CDR3. V shed 3 bases and J shed 1 base, with 12 bases lying between them. Germline V gene lookup returns CDR1 DFQATT and CDR2 SNEGSKA (reference sequence). CDR3 DNA sequence: TGCAGTGCTAGGAAAAGACGTGCGAACACTGAAGCTTTCTTT. The encoded protein is CSARKRRANTEAFF.

This chain uses TRBV5-4 with TRBJ2-7, with 9 positions matching TRBD2. The CDR3 runs 15 residues. From germline, CDR1 is SGHNT and CDR2 YYREEE (reference sequence). With 0 bases clipped from V and 4 bases from J, the junction kept 5 bases outside the gene matches. CDR3 sequence: CASSLAAGLAYEQYF. The CDR3 DNA is TGTGCCAGCAGCTTGGCCGCGGGACTAGCTTACGAGCAGTACTTC.

This clonotype has ten or more counts. The rearrangement links TRBV28 to TRBJ2-1; the D gene is possibly TRBD1 (6 bases). This CDR3 contains 16 residues. Trimming took off 7 bases at V and 8 bases at J, with 24 bases between the two ends. The germline CDR1 and CDR2 sequences are MDHEN and SYDVKM. CDR3 nucleotide sequence: TGTGCCAGCAAAGACTTCCGGGACACCATTGCGGATGAGCAGTTCTTC. Protein product: CASKDFRDTIADEQFF.

The chain has TRBV28 and TRBJ1-3, with a possible D match to TRBD1 (5 bases). V lost 10 bases and J lost 9, with 13 bases in between. Germline V gene data show CDR1 as MDHEN and CDR2 as SYDVKM. The CDR3 extends over 11 amino acids. The CDR3 reads CATKQVSTIYF. For the CDR3, the DNA is TGTGCCACCAAACAGGTCTCCACCATATATTTT.

This sequence joins TRBV9 and TRBJ1-4; tentatively, D is TRBD1 (5 bases). Per the germline V gene, CDR1 is SGDLS and CDR2 is YYNGEE. The CDR3 is 15 residues long. Trimming stripped 4 bases from V and 7 bases from J, with 17 bases between. The DNA for the CDR3 is TGTGCCAGCAGCCCTCGAGGAGGGGAGGGTGAAAAACTGTTTTTT. As protein: CASSPRGGEGEKLFF.

This chain uses TRBV7-8 with TRBJ1-3; D remains ambiguous. Trimming left V 5 bases short and J 0 bases short, with 11 bases between. Per germline, CDR1 SGHVS and CDR2 FQNEAQ. The CDR3 is made up of 15 amino acids. CDR3 DNA sequence: TGTGCCAGCAGCCCGGACCGATCCTCTGGAAACACCATATATTTT. It codes for CASSPDRSSGNTIYF.